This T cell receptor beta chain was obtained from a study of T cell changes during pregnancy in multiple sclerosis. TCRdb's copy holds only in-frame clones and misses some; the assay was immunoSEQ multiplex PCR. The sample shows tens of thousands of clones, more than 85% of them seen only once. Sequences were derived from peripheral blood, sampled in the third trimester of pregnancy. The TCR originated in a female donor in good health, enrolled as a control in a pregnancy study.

The CDR3 loop reads CASRPDSIPYNEQFF. The CDR3 DNA reads TGTGCCAGCCGCCCGGACAGTATCCCCTACAATGAGCAGTTCTTC. The gene calls are TRBV14 and TRBJ2-1, with a possible D match to TRBD1 (6 bases). This CDR3 contains 15 residues. Between the trimmed V and J ends, which lost 8 bases and 2 bases, there was a span of 16 bases. Germline V lookup: CDR1 SGHDN, CDR2 FVKESK.